Following are 24 T cell receptor beta chains from one sample sequenced in a study of radiation and T cells in renal cell carcinoma. The repertoire was sequenced with immunoSEQ multiplex PCR; TCRdb's copy has only in-frame clones and lacks some. This table has 150,000 or so clones, 88% appearing once. Indicated time point: baseline pretreatment blood. The treatment denotes: 15 Gy SBRT to primary tumor, nephrectomy 4 weeks later. The sample was blood, taken from a patient whose treatment included radiotherapy and nephrectomy. Receptors were obtained from a woman aged 70-85 years with renal cell carcinoma.

The gene calls are TRBV7-9 and TRBJ2-7; no definite D call. CDR3 length: 14 amino acids. The V end was cut by 5 bases, the J end by 5 bases, with 16 bases between. Germline V gene data show CDR1 as SEHNR and CDR2 as FQNEAQ (reference sequence). The DNA of the CDR3 is TGTGCCAGCAGCACCGGGTCCCTGAGGAACGAGCAGTACTTC. Its translation is CASSTGSLRNEQYF.

With respect to this clone: Other nucleotide sequences from this sample produce the same CDR3. The CDR3 here is CASSPMDRGDQPQHF. The CDR3 bases are TGTGCCAGCAGTCCAATGGACAGGGGGGATCAGCCCCAGCATTTT. V is TRBV28 and J is TRBJ1-5, with 10 bases that match TRBD1. The germline V gene encodes CDR1 MDHEN and CDR2 SYDVKM. CDR3 length: 15 residues. The V gene end was trimmed by 5 bases and the J gene end by 5 bases; junction bases not matched to a gene: 6.

This clone was counted a single time. As DNA, the CDR3 is TGTGCCAGCAGTCTCGCCGGGACAGGGGGGCAGCCCCAGCATTTT. Translated: CASSLAGTGGQPQHF. The V call is TRBV28, the J call TRBJ1-5; 11 nucleotides match TRBD1. Germline V lookup: CDR1 MDHEN, CDR2 SYDVKM. The CDR3 covers 15 residues. V dropped 5 bases and J dropped 7; count of bases not matched to a gene: 7.

This chain uses TRBV28 with TRBJ2-7, with unresolved D. Germline CDR1 and CDR2: MDHEN and SYDVKM. Trimming left V 5 bases short and J 4 bases short, with 15 bases between. This CDR3 has 14 residues. The DNA for the CDR3 is TGTGCCAGCAGTGAACCAGGTAAAGGTTACGAGCAGTACTTC. Its protein product is CASSEPGKGYEQYF.

The rearrangement joins TRBV28 to TRBJ1-5; D ambiguous. V was clipped by 3 bases and J by 5 bases, with 11 bases between them. The CDR3 runs to 14 residues. CDR1 and CDR2 from the germline V gene are MDHEN and SYDVKM. The CDR3 region is CASSFLALDQPQHF. The CDR3 DNA sequence: TGTGCCAGCAGTTTTCTGGCACTCGATCAGCCCCAGCATTTT.

A remark on this clone: The germline gene is not matched at one end of the junction; a read error may be the cause. The chain employs TRBV9 and TRBJ2-5; TRBD1 is a possible D gene (6 bases). The CDR3 is 16 amino acids. Germline V gene sequence: CDR1 SGDLS, CDR2 YYNGEE. CDR3 sequence reads: CASSKGGRQNQETRYF. For the CDR3, the DNA is TGTGCCAGCAGCAAAGGGGGTAGACAGAATCAAGAGACCCGGTACTTC.

V gene TRBV6-1 combines with J gene TRBJ1-5; D is uncertain. Deletions cut 1 base from V and 6 bases from J, with 7 bases between. Germline V gene data show CDR1 as MNHNS and CDR2 as SASEGT. The CDR3 has 13 residues. The CDR3, as DNA: TGTGCCAGCAGTGAAGGGTGGGGTCAGCCCCAGCATTTT. Translating gives CASSEGWGQPQHF.

The rearrangement links TRBV4-1 to TRBJ2-1, with 12 bases matching TRBD2. This CDR3 has 15 amino acids. Trimming took 2 bases from V and 12 from J; bases not matched to a gene: 8. Germline V gene data show CDR1 as MGHRA and CDR2 as YSYEKL. CDR3 nucleotides: TGCGCCAGCAGCCAACTAGGACTAGCGGGGTCGGGGCAGTTCTTC. It is translated as CASSQLGLAGSGQFF.

The chain uses TRBV19 and TRBJ2-5, with D tentatively TRBD1 (6 bases). Germline V gene lookup returns CDR1 LNHDA and CDR2 SQIVND (reference sequence). The CDR3 has 14 amino acids. V shed 6 bases and J shed 3 bases, with 14 bases lying between them. The CDR3: CASRERGSKETQYF. In nucleotides, the CDR3 is TGTGCCAGTAGGGAGAGGGGGTCGAAAGAGACCCAGTACTTC.

The chain joins TRBV10-3 to TRBJ1-2, with 10 positions matching TRBD1. The trim removed 7 bases at V and 7 bases at J, leaving 9 bases unmatched. The CDR3 is made up of 14 amino acids. Per germline, CDR1 ENHRY and CDR2 SYGVKD. In nucleotides, the CDR3 is TGTGCCATCACTCAGGACAGGGGGGCCGGTGGCTACACCTTC. It specifies CAITQDRGAGGYTF.

The J gene is TRBJ2-3, the V gene TRBV19; D remains ambiguous. V lost 4 bases to trimming and J lost 4 bases, with 12 bases between them. This CDR3 is 14 amino acids long. Germline assignment: CDR1 LNHDA and CDR2 SQIVND (reference sequence). The CDR3 spells CASSTGLSADTQYF. DNA for the CDR3: TGTGCCAGTAGTACGGGTCTAAGCGCAGATACGCAGTATTTT.

This clone was seen a handful of times. This sequence joins TRBV7-8 and TRBJ1-4, with 7 positions matching TRBD1. The V segment lost 5 bases and the J segment 10 bases; nucleotides outside the gene matches: 7. The CDR3 runs 13 residues. Germline lookup yields CDR1 SGHVS and CDR2 FQNEAQ. The CDR3 nucleotides read TGTGCCAGCAGCCCAAGGACAGGACCAAAACTGTTTTTT. It encodes CASSPRTGPKLFF.

The chain combines TRBV5-4 with TRBJ1-1; D remains ambiguous. Germline-derived CDR1 and CDR2 are SGHNT and YYREEE (reference sequence). V was clipped by 4 bases and J by 0 bases, with 13 bases between them. The CDR3 sequence is 15 residues long. The CDR3 region is CASSRELIMNTEAFF. The CDR3 DNA follows: TGTGCCAGCAGCCGCGAGTTGATCATGAACACTGAAGCTTTCTTT.

V usage is TRBV19 and J usage is TRBJ2-2; unclear D gene. The V gene's germline CDR1 is LNHDA and CDR2 SQIVND (reference sequence). V dropped 6 bases and J dropped 0 bases, with 8 bases sitting between them. CDR3 size: 14 residues. In DNA form, the CDR3 reads TGTGCCAGTAGGGGCGACGCGAACACCGGGGAGCTGTTTTTT. Translated: CASRGDANTGELFF.

The V call is TRBV7-2, the J call TRBJ2-7; TRBD2 aligns across 8 bases. V trimming: 6 bases; J trimming: 5 bases; junction bases outside the gene matches: 9. This CDR3 is 14 amino acids long. Per the germline V gene, CDR1 is SGHTA and CDR2 is FQGNSA. CDR3 DNA: TGTGCCAGCAGGCTCGGGGGGGGCATCCACGAGCAGTACTTC. Translated: CASRLGGGIHEQYF.

The chain couples TRBV6-5 to TRBJ2-7; D tentatively fits TRBD1 or TRBD2 (5 bases each). This CDR3 is built from 15 residues. Trimming stripped 4 bases from V and 1 base from J, with 14 bases between. Germline lookup yields CDR1 MNHEY and CDR2 SVGAGI. The CDR3 nucleotides are TGTGCCAGCAGTTCCCGTCCGGGGCCATCCTACGAGCAGTACTTC. It yields the protein CASSSRPGPSYEQYF.

This chain uses TRBV18 with TRBJ2-7; tentatively, D is TRBD1 (6 bases). The V end was cut by 2 bases, the J end by 3 bases, with 14 bases between. The CDR3 extends over 15 amino acids. CDR1 is KGHSH and CDR2 is LQKENI in the germline V gene. The CDR3 nucleotides are TGTGCCAGCTCACCAGGTCAGGGGAGCAGCTACGAGCAGTACTTC. Translated, it gives CASSPGQGSSYEQYF.

The chain uses TRBV11-3 and TRBJ2-2; 11 bases fit TRBD1. V lost 5 bases, J lost 5 bases, and 7 bases stayed unmatched. The CDR3 is 16 amino acids. Germline-derived CDR1 and CDR2 are SGHNT and YENEEA. The CDR3 sequence: CASSIGTGGGTGELFF. DNA of the CDR3: TGTGCCAGCAGCATCGGGACAGGGGGAGGAACCGGGGAGCTGTTTTTT. The entire variable domain, with the rest obtained from reference TRBV11-3 and TRBJ2-2, is as follows: EAGVVQSPRYKIIEKKQPVAFWCNPISGHNTLYWYLQNLGQGPELLIRYENEEAVDDSQLPKDRFSAERLKGVDSTLKIQPAELGDSAVYLCASSIGTGGGTGELFFGEGSRLTVL.

The V gene is TRBV9, the J gene TRBJ1-3; maybe TRBD1 (5 bases). Trimming pared 4 bases from V and 4 bases from J, leaving 15 bases between. The germline CDR1 and CDR2 sequences are SGDLS and YYNGEE. This CDR3 has 15 amino acids. CDR3 region: CASSFTGGAGNTIYF. The CDR3 DNA reads TGTGCCAGCAGCTTCACGGGAGGGGCCGGAAACACCATATATTTT.

The chain has TRBV9 and TRBJ2-4, with D perhaps being TRBD1 or TRBD2 (5 bases each). The CDR3 is 15 residues long. Germline assignment: CDR1 SGDLS and CDR2 YYNGEE. The V end lost 0 bases, the J end lost 0 bases, and 7 bases lay between the germline ends. The CDR3 bases are TGTGCCAGCAGCGTAGCAGGGACAGCCAAAAACATTCAGTACTTC. This encodes CASSVAGTAKNIQYF.

The CDR3 DNA sequence: TGTGCCAGCGCACGCCGGACTAGCGGTTCCTACGAGCAGTACTTC. It translates to CASARRTSGSYEQYF. The chain couples TRBV5-4 to TRBJ2-7; 10 nucleotides match TRBD2. The trim removed 7 bases at V and 1 base at J, leaving 8 bases unmatched. The CDR3 covers 15 residues. The germline V gene encodes CDR1 SGHNT and CDR2 YYREEE (reference sequence).

The rearrangement links TRBV6-4 to TRBJ1-5; TRBD1 might be the D (5 bases). The V end was cut by 4 bases, the J end by 6 bases, with 10 bases between. This CDR3 has 13 residues. CDR1 MRHNA and CDR2 SNTAGT come from the germline V gene. This CDR3 is CASSVDGGQPQHF. CDR3 in DNA: TGTGCCAGCAGTGTGGATGGGGGTCAGCCCCAGCATTTT.

The V call is TRBV5-4, the J call TRBJ2-1; 10 bases are shared with TRBD1. Germline CDR1 is SGHNT and CDR2 is YYREEE (reference sequence). The J segment lost 6 bases and the V segment lost 3 bases, leaving 6 bases of the junction unmatched. The CDR3 is 15 residues long. CDR3 residues: CASSYPGTGVNEQFF. The CDR3 coding sequence is TGTGCCAGCAGCTACCCCGGGACAGGGGTCAATGAGCAGTTCTTC.

The chain's CDR3 is CASSLGPGNQPQHF. The CDR3 DNA reads TGTGCCAGCAGCCTAGGGCCGGGCAATCAGCCCCAGCATTTT. The rearrangement links TRBV9 to TRBJ1-5; D remains unclear. CDR1 and CDR2 (germline): SGDLS, YYNGEE. Deletions cut 4 bases from V and 2 bases from J, with 10 bases between. The CDR3 sequence is 14 residues long.